This TCR beta chain was profiled in a study of shared clonotypes between healthy human individuals. Notes on the study in general: A reduction in generation probabilities was seen for non-shared clonotypes relative to those shared by all four donors. The represented genetic and exposure-history diversity was limited by the small number of donors.

Germline CDR1 and CDR2: SGHRS and YFSETQ. Losses at the gene ends were 2 bases for V and 10 bases for J; bases not matched to a gene: 17. The CDR3 is 16 residues long. For this clone: Antigen: not known.

Profiled with immunoSEQ multiplex PCR; TCRdb holds only in-frame clones, not every one. The data show about 2.2 million clones, 80% to 95% seen once. CD8 cells classed as naive were CD45RO-negative and positively selected for CCR7, excluding terminally differentiated effector memory CD45RA+ cells. The clonotype comes from a man younger than 30 in good health. Some clones in this sample may be carry-over from other donors' samples. What was sequenced was naive CD8+ T cells from PBMCs. The chain couples TRBV5-1 to TRBJ1-1; 7 nucleotides line up with TRBD1. This CDR3 is CASSFRNHDRDNTAFF. The CDR3 DNA reads TGCGCCAGCAGCTTCCGAAACCACGACAGGGATAATACAGCTTTCTTT.